The TCR beta chain described here comes from a study of Ad26.COV2.S vaccination and SARS-CoV-2 variants (dated by TCRdb to about 2021). For the study in its entirety: Vaccine-arm donors came from COV1001, a multicentre, randomized, double-blind, placebo-controlled phase I-IIa trial of Ad26.COV2.S in healthy adults. Ad26.COV2.S was administered intramuscularly at 5 x 10^10 or 1 x 10^11 viral particles, either as a single shot or as two shots given 56 days apart. Sequencing of the TCRbeta repertoire served to evaluate the specificity and breadth of SARS-CoV-2-reactive T cell receptors following Ad26.COV2.S vaccination. The TCR-sequenced set comprised approximately 30 samples: around 20 Ad26.COV2.S vaccine recipients, 5 placebo recipients and 8 SARS-CoV-2 convalescent individuals. Participants in the trial were split at random into five groups of five each, receiving low-dose or high-dose Ad26.COV2.S once or twice, or else placebo on both occasions. Investigators did not know the trial group allocation while performing experiments and assessing outcomes. Study-wide findings and limitations: According to the authors, total T cell responses may have been underestimated by the TCR breadth and depth analyses. Vaccine and placebo recipients had similar non-spike TCR breadth, a finding consistent with the vaccine containing only spike. The study was not powered to compare responses between vaccine doses or regimens. After vaccination, substantial breadth of spike-specific CD8+ and CD4+ T cell responses was reported. Higher spike-specific TCR breadth was observed in Ad26.COV2.S recipients than in placebo recipients (P = 0.0014).

In this sample, this clone turned up a few times. Which antigen it targets is not known. No per-base quality is available; no much larger clone lies one base away. The treatment or condition label, as the study defines it: roughly 19 received Ad26.COV2.S at low or high dose, single or two shots; 5 received placebo; per-sample allocation not given. For vaccine and placebo recipients, repertoires were sequenced using samples collected on day 63 after the first injection. In Cohort 1b, more than 20 adults aged 18-55 years were enrolled at a single site in Boston, USA, between 29 July and 7 August 2020. Ad26.COV2.S was a replication-incompetent adenovirus type 26 vector expressing a prefusion-stabilized SARS-CoV-2 spike protein from the original Wuhan strain. The immunoSEQ Assay was used to sequence TCRbeta CDR3 regions. After extraction, genomic DNA underwent amplification by bias-controlled multiplex PCR, followed by high-throughput sequencing. Regarding the original processing steps: To quantify the absolute abundance of every unique TCRbeta CDR3 region, sequences were collapsed and filtered. T cell fraction was estimated by normalization of TCRbeta template counts to usable DNA, with usable DNA being measured through amplification of reference genes present in all nucleated cells. Repertoire TCRs were annotated as SARS-CoV-2-specific by exact matching of V gene, CDR3 amino acid sequence and J gene to a known reactive TCR set. MIRA supplied the reference SARS-CoV-2 TCR set, which was filtered for enrichment in COVID-19-positive ImmuneCODE repertoires so that public or cross-reactive TCRs were removed. Based on the MIRA antigens, annotated TCRs were further analysed at the level of specific ORF or position within ORF. Breadth was defined as annotated unique rearrangements over total unique productive rearrangements; depth was the summed frequency of those rearrangements. Two-sided Wilcoxon rank-sum tests were used to compare TCR breadth between groups. TCRdb carries this immuneACCESS record with in-frame sequences only. Its versions omit some clonotypes, under half of them owing to an unresolved V gene in the studies checked, with the rest unexplained. Clone size and the V and J calls come from that table; the DNA yielded D and trimming. The sample contains some 420,000 clones, over 75% of them found a single time. 3.6% of the sample is held by the ten biggest clonotypes.

Germline trimming amounts to 4 bases on V and 5 bases on J, with 3 as the count of junction bases outside the gene matches. The germline V gene (reference sequence) yields SGHNT for CDR1 and YYREEE for CDR2. The cysteine opens and the phenylalanine closes a CDR3 of 13 amino acids. The kept DNA is CDR3 alone, 39 bases in frame from the first base. The specimen was peripheral blood, collected in a trial of Ad26.COV2.S vaccine versus placebo. The sequence was obtained from a person between 18 and 65 years old who received the Ad26.COV2.S COVID-19 vaccine or a placebo. The rearranged chain carries TRBV5-4 and TRBJ2-7, and TRBD1 matches 10 of the central bases. Here is the DNA: TGTGCCAGCAGCGGGGACAGGGGTAACGAGCAGTACTTC. Its protein is CASSGDRGNEQYF.